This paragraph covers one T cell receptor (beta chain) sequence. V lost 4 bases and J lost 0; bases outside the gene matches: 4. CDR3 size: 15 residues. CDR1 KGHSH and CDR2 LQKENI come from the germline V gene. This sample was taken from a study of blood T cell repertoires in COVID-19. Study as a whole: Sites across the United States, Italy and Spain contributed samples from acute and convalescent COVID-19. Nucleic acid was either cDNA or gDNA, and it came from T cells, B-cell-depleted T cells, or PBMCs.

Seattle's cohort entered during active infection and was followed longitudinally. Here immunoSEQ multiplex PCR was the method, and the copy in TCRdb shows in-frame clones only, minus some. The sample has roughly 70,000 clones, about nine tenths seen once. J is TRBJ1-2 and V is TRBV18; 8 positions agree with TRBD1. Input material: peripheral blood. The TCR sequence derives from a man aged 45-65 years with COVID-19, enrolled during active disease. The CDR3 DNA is TGTGCCAGCTCACGGGACAGGAGTACTAACTATGGCTACACCTTC. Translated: CASSRDRSTNYGYTF.